What follows are 6 T cell receptor beta chains derived from one specimen sequenced in a study of cytomegalovirus exposure and HLA in healthy donors. Assay: immunoSEQ multiplex PCR; the TCRdb copy retains only in-frame clones and omits some. The table has roughly 200,000 clones, about 86% seen once. Input material: PBMCs. The source of these receptors is a woman aged 18 to 35 in good health and CMV-seropositive.

The CDR3 DNA is TGTGCCAGCAGCTTTGGGCCCTCTGGACAGAACACCGGGGAGCTGTTTTTT. Translation: CASSFGPSGQNTGELFF. J is TRBJ2-2 and V is TRBV7-8; maybe TRBD1 (5 bases). V gave up 3 bases and J gave up 1 base, with 15 bases separating them. The CDR3 sequence is 17 residues long. Per the germline V gene, CDR1 is SGHVS and CDR2 is FQNEAQ.

In its sample, this clone was seen once. The V gene is TRBV5-4, the J gene TRBJ2-1, with TRBD2 matching over 8 bases. Germline loops: CDR1 SGHNT, CDR2 YYREEE (reference sequence). The CDR3 totals 15 residues. With 4 bases clipped from V and 6 bases from J, the junction kept 9 bases outside the gene matches. CDR3 DNA: TGTGCCAGCAGCCAAAGTCCCGGGGGGGCCAATGAGCAGTTCTTC. Its translation: CASSQSPGGANEQFF.

V and J are TRBV5-1 and TRBJ2-1; 8 nucleotides match TRBD1. Looked up from germline, CDR1 is SGHRS and CDR2 is YFSETQ. The CDR3 runs 15 residues. The junction had 5 bases not matched to a gene; V was cut back by 0 bases and J by 6 bases. CDR3: CASSLGQGSGNEQFF. CDR3 in DNA: TGCGCCAGCAGCTTGGGACAGGGGTCCGGCAATGAGCAGTTCTTC. Full variable domain (rest looked up from reference TRBV5-1 and TRBJ2-1): KAGVTQTPRYLIKTRGQQVTLSCSPISGHRSVSWYQQTPGQGLQFLFEYFSETQRNKGNFPGRFSGRQFSNSRSEMNVSTLELGDSALYLCASSLGQGSGNEQFFGPGTRLTVL.

The chain employs TRBV6-1 and TRBJ2-1; 10 bases match TRBD2. In germline, CDR1 is MNHNS, CDR2 SASEGT. This CDR3 contains 16 residues. J gave up 4 bases and V 1 base, and 4 bases lay outside the gene matches. This CDR3 is CASSEVRTSGYNEQFF. In DNA form, the CDR3 reads TGTGCCAGCAGTGAAGTTCGGACTAGCGGTTACAATGAGCAGTTCTTC.

The rearrangement links TRBV5-8 to TRBJ2-7; TRBD1 agrees at 7 bases. The CDR3 is 12 residues long. From germline, CDR1 is SGHTS and CDR2 YDEGEE. The trim removed 5 bases at V and 5 bases at J, leaving 4 bases unmatched. The CDR3 region is CASRPRGHEQYF. CDR3 DNA sequence: TGTGCCAGCAGACCAAGGGGGCACGAGCAGTACTTC.

This chain uses TRBV9 with TRBJ2-5, with 8 nucleotides matching TRBD2. Looked up from germline, CDR1 is SGDLS and CDR2 is YYNGEE. CDR3 size: 16 residues. After removal of 4 bases from V and 2 bases from J, the junction contained 10 bases not matched to a gene. The CDR3 nucleotides are TGTGCCAGCAGCCCCCGTAGCGGGGTACTACAAGAGACCCAGTACTTC. It translates to CASSPRSGVLQETQYF. The variable domain in full, with the rest retrieved from reference TRBV9 and TRBJ2-5, is DSGVTQTPKHLITATGQRVTLRCSPRSGDLSVYWYQQSLDQGLQFLIQYYNGEERAKGNILERFSAQQFPDLHSELNLSSLELGDSALYFCASSPRSGVLQETQYFGPGTRLLVL.